This is a list of T cell receptor beta chains from one sample in a study of shared clonotypes between healthy human individuals. Sequencing used immunoSEQ multiplex PCR; TCRdb keeps in-frame clones, though not all of them. The sample contains millions of clones, 90% to 95% of which appear only once. The sequenced sample was naive CD4+ T cells sorted from blood. Receptor source: a man between 18 and 35 years old in good health. Both conserved end residues are part of each CDR3. D genes are given only for firm matches. Clone size, where shown, is once, few, many, or a class for clones that have expanded.

size	D	V	J	DNA	CDR3
NA	NA	TRBV14	TRBJ2-5	TGTGCCAGCAGCCAGAAGGGACCCTTGGGGGTAGAGACCCAGTACTTC	CASSQKGPLGVETQYF
NA	NA	TRBV25-1	TRBJ2-1	TGTGCCAGCAGTGTGCACCTTTACAATGAGCAGTTCTTC	CASSVHLYNEQFF
NA	NA	TRBV5-6	TRBJ1-5	TGTGCCAGCAGCTTGAACGTGAATCAGCCCCAGCATTTT	CASSLNVNQPQHF
NA	NA	TRBV5-1	TRBJ2-7	TGCGCCAGCAGCTTATCCGGGAGATCGAGCAACGAGCAGTACTTC	CASSLSGRSSNEQYF
NA	TRBD1	TRBV15	TRBJ1-3	TGTGCCACCAGCAGGGGACAGATCGGAAACACCATATATTTT	CATSRGQIGNTIYF
once	NA	TRBV5-6	TRBJ1-1	TGTGCCAGCAGCTTGAACCGGCAGAACACTGAAGCTTTCTTT	CASSLNRQNTEAFF
NA	TRBD1	TRBV28	TRBJ1-4	TGTGCCAGCAGTTTAGACAGGGGGCTTGCCGCTAATGAAAAACTGTTTTTT	CASSLDRGLAANEKLFF
NA	NA	TRBV18	TRBJ2-6	TGTGCCAGCTCACCATTGGAAAGGGGAGGCTCTGGGGCCAACGTCCTGACTTTC	CASSPLERGGSGANVLTF
NA	NA	TRBV10-3	TRBJ2-7	TGTGCCATCAGTGAGTCGACCTCTTACGAGCAGTACTTC	CAISESTSYEQYF
NA	NA	TRBV4-2	TRBJ2-5	TGTGCCAGCAGCCTCCCAGACCGGATCCAAGAGACCCAGTACTTC	CASSLPDRIQETQYF
once	NA	TRBV6-4	TRBJ2-7	TGTGCCAGCAGTGAGGACAGTACCAGTAGGAGGTACTTC	CASSEDSTSRRYF
NA	NA	TRBV7-9	TRBJ2-5	TGTGCCAGCAGCTTTAGTTCAGAGACCCAGTACTTC	CASSFSSETQYF
NA	TRBD1	TRBV19	TRBJ1-2	TGTGCCAGTAGTATAGCTCTTTGGACAGGCTATGGCTACACCTTC	CASSIALWTGYGYTF
NA	TRBD2	TRBV5-4	TRBJ2-7	TGTGCCAGCAGCTTGGCTAGCGGGGACGAGCAGTACTTC	CASSLASGDEQYF
NA	NA	TRBV30	TRBJ2-7	TGTGCCTGGAGTGTGTTGGGGGGGCCCTCCTACGAGCAGTACTTC	CAWSVLGGPSYEQYF
NA	NA	TRBV6-4	TRBJ2-2	TGTGCCAGCAGTCCGTCCCTAGGGTACACCGGGGAGCTGTTTTTT	CASSPSLGYTGELFF
NA	NA	TRBV7-3	TRBJ2-3	TGTGCCAGCAGCTTAACTCCTGGGGCGGGCACAGATACGCAGTATTTT	CASSLTPGAGTDTQYF
NA	TRBD2	TRBV7-2	TRBJ2-1	TGTGCCAGCAGCTTAACGATGACGGGAGGGCCCTGGGGCAATGAGCAGTTCTTC	CASSLTMTGGPWGNEQFF
NA	NA	TRBV29-1	TRBJ1-5	TGCAGCGTTGAAGGAGGGGCGGGTCTTCATTTT	CSVEGGAGLHF
NA	TRBD2	TRBV7-2	TRBJ2-3	TGTGCCAGCAGCCTCGGACTAGCGGGAGGAGATACGCAGTATTTT	CASSLGLAGGDTQYF
NA	NA	TRBV10-3	TRBJ1-2	TGTGCCATCAGTGGAGGCCGCTATGGCTACACCTTC	CAISGGRYGYTF
NA	NA	TRBV6-5	TRBJ2-3	TGTGCCACAAACAACGGTCTGACAGATACGCAGTATTTT	CATNNGLTDTQYF